This T cell receptor beta chain stems from a study of T cells after posttransplantation cyclophosphamide. Measured with immunoSEQ multiplex PCR; TCRdb has only the in-frame clones, and not every one. This sample shows around 35,000 clones and no singletons; about 1.2% rests with the ten largest. As for this clone: Its antigen remains unknown.

The germline gives CDR1 SGHDN, CDR2 FVKESK. V was clipped by 5 bases and J by 6 bases; unmatched bases: 9. This CDR3 contains 14 residues. Study findings and constraints: Donor-recipient repertoire similarity was low at 1-2 months, rising over year one. After PTCy, TRB diversity resembled that of CNI/methotrexate controls.

The rearrangement uses TRBV14 and TRBJ1-1, with 7 positions matching TRBD1. Specimen: PBMCs. This sequence originates from a girl aged 10-17 years in good health, CMV-negative, and a related stem cell transplant donor. The CDR3 region has the DNA TGTGCCAGCAGCGCGCAGGCACAGGGGTCTGAAGCTTTCTTT. Translating gives CASSAQAQGSEAFF.